One and the same sample provided the 9 T cell receptor beta chains below, sequenced in a study of PD-L1 blockade in urothelial cancer. Sequencing used immunoSEQ multiplex PCR; TCRdb keeps in-frame clones, though not all of them. The table includes 20,000 to 30,000 clones, 70% to 90% detected once. The material was PBMCs, obtained around atezolizumab (anti-PD-L1) treatment. Receptor source: a man in his 60s with urothelial cancer.

This chain uses TRBV2 with TRBJ1-1, with a weak D call TRBD1 (6 bases). V was cut by 10 bases and J by 1 base, with 13 bases left in between. CDR3 length: 13 residues. Germline loops: CDR1 SNHLY, CDR2 FYNNEI. CDR3 protein: CAIKGVSNTEAFF. The CDR3 DNA sequence: TGTGCCATAAAGGGGGTCTCGAACACTGAAGCTTTCTTT.

The chain employs TRBV19 and TRBJ1-1; D is ambiguous. The CDR3 runs to 17 residues. The V end lost 4 bases, the J end lost 2 bases, and 20 bases lay between the germline ends. Germline V gene sequence: CDR1 LNHDA, CDR2 SQIVND (reference sequence). The CDR3 protein is CASSRKMKTDYNTEAFF. CDR3 DNA sequence: TGTGCCAGTAGTAGAAAGATGAAAACAGACTATAACACTGAAGCTTTCTTT.

The V gene is TRBV11-2, the J gene TRBJ2-1; TRBD2 might be the D (6 bases). The CDR3 runs to 16 residues. V was pared by 5 bases and J by 7 bases, with 21 bases between. Germline V CDR1 and CDR2: SGHAT, FQNNGV. The CDR3 loop is CASSTQGGGIVNEQFF. The CDR3 DNA reads as TGTGCCAGCAGCACCCAGGGAGGTGGAATAGTGAATGAGCAGTTCTTC.

The J gene is TRBJ1-3, the V gene TRBV5-1; D is unclear. CDR3 size: 15 residues. Trimming pared 4 bases from V and 0 bases from J, leaving 11 bases between. Per the germline V gene, CDR1 is SGHRS and CDR2 is YFSETQ. The chain's CDR3 is CASSRDANSGNTIYF. The DNA of the CDR3 is TGCGCCAGCAGCCGAGATGCCAACTCTGGAAACACCATATATTTT.

This clone has more than one count but fewer than ten. This chain uses TRBV7-2 with TRBJ1-6, with D unresolved. This CDR3 is 16 amino acids long. Trimming cost V 4 bases and J 5 bases, with 15 bases left between them. Germline values: CDR1 SGHTA, CDR2 FQGNSA. CDR3 sequence reads: CASSSRTGRDNSPLHF. DNA for the CDR3: TGTGCCAGCAGCTCACGGACTGGTCGTGATAATTCACCCCTCCACTTT.

This clone showed up just once. The J gene is TRBJ2-3, the V gene TRBV9; maybe TRBD2 (6 bases). Germline CDR1 and CDR2: SGDLS and YYNGEE. Trimming stripped 0 bases from V and 2 bases from J, with 7 bases between. The CDR3 consists of 14 residues. The CDR3: CASSVAGVTDTQYF. The CDR3 region has the DNA TGTGCCAGCAGCGTAGCGGGGGTCACAGATACGCAGTATTTT. The full variable domain, in which reference TRBV9 and TRBJ2-3 provide the parts outside the CDR3, is DSGVTQTPKHLITATGQRVTLRCSPRSGDLSVYWYQQSLDQGLQFLIQYYNGEERAKGNILERFSAQQFPDLHSELNLSSLELGDSALYFCASSVAGVTDTQYFGPGTRLTVL.

The chain uses TRBV19 and TRBJ2-7; TRBD1 is a possible D gene (6 bases). Trimming pared 4 bases from V and 0 bases from J, leaving 10 bases between. This CDR3 is 14 amino acids long. Per germline, CDR1 LNHDA and CDR2 SQIVND (reference sequence). CDR3 residues: CASSRDTFSYEQYF. Written as DNA, the CDR3 is TGTGCCAGTAGTAGGGACACTTTCTCCTACGAGCAGTACTTC.

This clone has a handful of counts. Relative to the germline gene, one junction end is altered; a read error may explain this. The chain carries TRBV4-1 and TRBJ1-1; the D is unclear. The CDR3 has 15 residues. Germline V CDR1 and CDR2: MGHRA, YSYEKL. As DNA, the CDR3 is TGCGCCAGCAGTCAAGGCGGCAGAGGAATCACTGAAGCTTTCTTT. Translation: CASSQGGRGITEAFF.

V usage is TRBV10-3 and J usage is TRBJ1-4; TRBD1 matches at 7 bases. This CDR3 region has 14 residues. Germline CDR1 reads ENHRY; CDR2 reads SYGVKD. V lost 4 bases, J lost 5 bases, and 4 bases stayed unmatched. CDR3 nucleotide sequence: TGTGCCATCAGTGGACAGGGTGTAAATGAAAAACTGTTTTTT. Residues: CAISGQGVNEKLFF.